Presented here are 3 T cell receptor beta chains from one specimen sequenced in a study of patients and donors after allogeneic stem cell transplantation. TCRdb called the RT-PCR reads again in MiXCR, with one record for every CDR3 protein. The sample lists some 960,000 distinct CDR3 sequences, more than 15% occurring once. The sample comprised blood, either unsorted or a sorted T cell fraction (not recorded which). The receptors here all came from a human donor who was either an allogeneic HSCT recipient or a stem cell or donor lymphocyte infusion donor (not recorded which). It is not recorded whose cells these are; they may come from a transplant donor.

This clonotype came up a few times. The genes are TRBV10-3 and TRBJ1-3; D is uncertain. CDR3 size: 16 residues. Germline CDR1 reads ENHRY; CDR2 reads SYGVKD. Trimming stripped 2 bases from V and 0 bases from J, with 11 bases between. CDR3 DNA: TGTGCCATCAGTGAGACTTGGCGGCTCTCTGGAAACACCATATATTTT. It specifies CAISETWRLSGNTIYF.

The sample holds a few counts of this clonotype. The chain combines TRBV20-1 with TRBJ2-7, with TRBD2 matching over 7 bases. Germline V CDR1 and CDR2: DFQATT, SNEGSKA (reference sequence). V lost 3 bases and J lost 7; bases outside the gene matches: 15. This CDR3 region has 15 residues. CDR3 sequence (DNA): TGCAGTGCTAGTTCACGCGGGGTCCCCGGGGGGGAGCAGTACTTC. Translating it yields CSASSRGVPGGEQYF.

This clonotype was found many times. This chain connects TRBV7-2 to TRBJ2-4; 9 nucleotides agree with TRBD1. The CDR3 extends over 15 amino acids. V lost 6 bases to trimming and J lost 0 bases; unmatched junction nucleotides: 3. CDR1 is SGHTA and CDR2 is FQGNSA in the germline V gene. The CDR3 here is CASSLTGGAKNIQYF. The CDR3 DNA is TGTGCCAGCAGTTTGACAGGGGGAGCCAAAAACATTCAGTACTTC.